Here is one T cell receptor beta chain with its context. Original handling: How many nucleated cells were present was estimated from reference gene primer amplification. Here immunoSEQ multiplex PCR was the method, and the copy in TCRdb shows in-frame clones only, minus some. V and J calls and clone size are copied from that table; D and trimming were computed from the DNA. Of about 75,000 clones detected, about 93% appear once; the ten largest clones hold 6.9%. This specimen belongs to a study of blood T cell repertoires in COVID-19. Turning to the study itself: COVID-19 samples, acute and convalescent, were from the United States, Italy and Spain. Sources were T cells, B-cell-depleted T cells, or PBMCs; the material itself was cDNA or gDNA.

Germline lookup yields CDR1 MNHEY and CDR2 SMNVEV (reference sequence). V trimming: 1 base; J trimming: 0 bases; junction bases outside the gene matches: 3. The CDR3 has 17 amino acids. The sequencing sample was made of peripheral blood. This sequence originates from a human donor in a cohort sampled during active COVID-19. The rearrangement uses TRBV27 and TRBJ2-6, with 7 bases identical to TRBD2. The CDR3 is CASSLYGLGSGANVLTF. DNA for the CDR3: TGTGCCAGCAGTTTATATGGACTAGGCTCTGGGGCCAACGTCCTGACTTTC.